The rows below give T cell receptor beta chains drawn from one sample of a study of post-analysis software for immune sequencing data. TCRdb independently ran MiXCR on the PCR reads; one entry per CDR3 protein. The sample consists of hundreds of thousands of distinct CDR3 sequences, 59% of them appearing once. What was sequenced was blood. The receptor set was obtained from a girl aged 2-9 years with multiple sclerosis. CDR3s include the opening cysteine and the closing phenylalanine or tryptophan. Fields, in order: J gene, D gene, clone size, V gene, CDR3 length, CDR3 DNA, CDR3 protein. A D gene is named only where the DNA matches it firmly. Clone size is stated in some rows and not others, as once, few, many or a class when expanded.

J gene: TRBJ2-2; D gene: TRBD1; clone size: .; V gene: TRBV6-6; CDR3 length: 15; CDR3 DNA: TGTGCCAGCAGCCCCGAGGGGGCTAACACCGGGGAGCTGTTTTTT; CDR3 protein: CASSPEGANTGELFF
J gene: TRBJ1-2; D gene: .; clone size: few; V gene: TRBV6-5; CDR3 length: 16; CDR3 DNA: TGTGCCAGCAGTTACCTAAGGGGGGGCGCGGACTATGGCTACACCTTC; CDR3 protein: CASSYLRGGADYGYTF
J gene: TRBJ1-2; D gene: .; clone size: .; V gene: TRBV20-1; CDR3 length: 12; CDR3 DNA: TGCAGTGCTGGCGGACGGGCCTATGGCTACACCTTC; CDR3 protein: CSAGGRAYGYTF
J gene: TRBJ2-5; D gene: TRBD1; clone size: .; V gene: TRBV7-8; CDR3 length: 14; CDR3 DNA: TGTGCCAGCAGCTTAGGGGGGACAGGGGAGACCCAGTACTTC; CDR3 protein: CASSLGGTGETQYF
J gene: TRBJ2-3; D gene: TRBD2; clone size: .; V gene: TRBV4-3; CDR3 length: 18; CDR3 DNA: TGCGCCAGCAGCCAAGATATGGGACTAGCGGGGGGGCCGGGCACGCAGTATTTT; CDR3 protein: CASSQDMGLAGGPGTQYF
J gene: TRBJ2-7; D gene: TRBD1; clone size: few; V gene: TRBV7-2; CDR3 length: 13; CDR3 DNA: TGTGCCAGCAGCGCCGACAGGGGGGGCGAGCAGTACTTC; CDR3 protein: CASSADRGGEQYF
J gene: TRBJ2-7; D gene: TRBD1; clone size: .; V gene: TRBV5-1; CDR3 length: 14; CDR3 DNA: TGCGCCAGCAGCTTGAGTACAGGGGGCAACGAGCAGTACTTC; CDR3 protein: CASSLSTGGNEQYF
J gene: TRBJ2-1; D gene: .; clone size: .; V gene: TRBV12-3/TRBV12-4; CDR3 length: 14; CDR3 DNA: TGTGCCAGCAGCCGGAGGGCCTCATGGAATGAGCAGTTCTTC; CDR3 protein: CASSRRASWNEQFF
J gene: TRBJ2-4; D gene: .; clone size: .; V gene: TRBV27; CDR3 length: 15; CDR3 DNA: TGTGCCAGCAGTCCCAGGGGCGTGGGCAAAAACATTCAGTACTTC; CDR3 protein: CASSPRGVGKNIQYF
J gene: TRBJ2-7; D gene: .; clone size: few; V gene: TRBV12-5; CDR3 length: 14; CDR3 DNA: TGTGCTAGTGGTTCCCTTTCCCGAGGGGACGAGCAGTACTTC; CDR3 protein: CASGSLSRGDEQYF
J gene: TRBJ2-7; D gene: .; clone size: .; V gene: TRBV12-3/TRBV12-4; CDR3 length: 14; CDR3 DNA: TGTGCCAGCAGTTTAGACGGGGCGATTTACGAGCAGTACTTC; CDR3 protein: CASSLDGAIYEQYF
J gene: TRBJ1-1; D gene: TRBD1; clone size: .; V gene: TRBV7-6; CDR3 length: 16; CDR3 DNA: TGTGCCAGCAGCCAGGGGACAGGGGGCGCGGGGACTGAAGCTTTCTTT; CDR3 protein: CASSQGTGGAGTEAFF
J gene: TRBJ2-3; D gene: .; clone size: few; V gene: TRBV7-2; CDR3 length: 15; CDR3 DNA: TGTGCCAGCAGACCCGGTGGGACCGGGACAGATACGCAGTATTTT; CDR3 protein: CASRPGGTGTDTQYF
J gene: TRBJ1-2; D gene: TRBD1; clone size: few; V gene: TRBV20-1; CDR3 length: 13; CDR3 DNA: TGCAGTGCTGTCCGGACAGGGCCTTATGGCTACACCTTC; CDR3 protein: CSAVRTGPYGYTF
J gene: TRBJ1-1; D gene: .; clone size: few; V gene: TRBV20-1; CDR3 length: 15; CDR3 DNA: TGCAGTGCTAGACCCACCCCGAGGGTGAACACTGAAGCTTTCTTT; CDR3 protein: CSARPTPRVNTEAFF
J gene: TRBJ2-3; D gene: TRBD2; clone size: many; V gene: TRBV6-4; CDR3 length: 15; CDR3 DNA: TGTGCCAGCAGCTCCGGGACTACTAACACAGATACGCAGTATTTT; CDR3 protein: CASSSGTTNTDTQYF
J gene: TRBJ2-1; D gene: TRBD2; clone size: .; V gene: TRBV7-2; CDR3 length: 16; CDR3 DNA: TGTGCCAGCAGTTATAGCGGGAGCCTGGGGTGGAATGAGCAGTTCTTC; CDR3 protein: CASSYSGSLGWNEQFF
J gene: TRBJ2-7; D gene: .; clone size: .; V gene: TRBV12-3/TRBV12-4; CDR3 length: 15; CDR3 DNA: TGTGCCAGCCGCCGCAGGGAAAAGAATTACAATGAGCAGTACTTC; CDR3 protein: CASRRREKNYNEQYF
J gene: TRBJ2-4; D gene: TRBD2; clone size: .; V gene: TRBV2; CDR3 length: 19; CDR3 DNA: TGTGCCAGCAGTGAGGCTCGGCTAGCGGGAGGGCTAGCCAAAAACATTCAGTACTTC; CDR3 protein: CASSEARLAGGLAKNIQYF
J gene: TRBJ2-7; D gene: .; clone size: .; V gene: TRBV11-2; CDR3 length: 14; CDR3 DNA: TGTGCCAGCAGCTTCCGGACAGCGCCCTACGAGCAGTACTTC; CDR3 protein: CASSFRTAPYEQYF
J gene: TRBJ2-3; D gene: .; clone size: .; V gene: TRBV25-1; CDR3 length: 15; CDR3 DNA: TGTGCCAGCAGTGAATCGGGGACGAACACAGATACGCAGTATTTT; CDR3 protein: CASSESGTNTDTQYF